Below, 5 T cell receptor beta chains from the same sample are listed, as sequenced in a study of T cells in Graves' hyperthyroidism and ophthalmopathy. RNA transcripts yielded amplified TCR beta CDR3 regions. The primer set for the first-round RT-PCR of the TCR CDR3 was HTBI. TCRdb itself ran the multiplex PCR reads through MiXCR, one entry per CDR3 protein. The sample carries 250,000 to 400,000 distinct CDR3 sequences, about an eighth recorded once. Input material: blood. The source of these receptors is a woman aged 40-49 years with Graves' ophthalmopathy.

This sequence joins TRBV19 and TRBJ2-1; TRBD1 is a possible D gene (6 bases). The CDR3 is made up of 14 amino acids. Trimming took 9 bases from V and 2 from J, leaving 14 bases between them. The germline V gene encodes CDR1 LNHDA and CDR2 SQIVND (reference sequence). The CDR3: CASTPGQTYNEQFF. CDR3 nucleotides: TGTGCCAGCACCCCGGGACAAACCTACAATGAGCAGTTCTTC.

For this clonotype: This may be a read error, as it is one base from a much larger clone. The J gene is TRBJ1-2, the V gene TRBV11-1, with 9 bases aligning to TRBD1. This CDR3 is 13 amino acids long. CDR1 is SGHAT and CDR2 is FQDESV in the germline V gene (reference sequence). Unmatched junction bases numbered 5, after V lost 5 bases and J lost 7 bases. CDR3 residues: CASSRGTGRGYTF. The CDR3 DNA follows: TGTGCCAGCAGCCGAGGGACAGGGCGTGGCTACACCTTC.

This clonotype was recorded at least ten times. V gene TRBV6-1 combines with J gene TRBJ1-5; D is perhaps TRBD1 (5 bases). Germline V lookup: CDR1 MNHNS, CDR2 SASEGT. Trimming stripped 5 bases from V and 4 bases from J, with 9 bases between. CDR3 length: 13 amino acids. Written as DNA, the CDR3 is TGTGCCAGCAGTCCCAGGGAGAATCAGCCCCAGCATTTT. Encoded protein: CASSPRENQPQHF.

This chain uses TRBV20-1 with TRBJ2-7; 7 bases match TRBD1. CDR3 size: 13 residues. With 6 bases clipped from V and 1 base from J, the junction kept 6 bases outside the gene matches. Germline assignment: CDR1 DFQATT and CDR2 SNEGSKA (reference sequence). CDR3 DNA: TGCAGTGCGACCGACAGGGCATCCTACGAGCAGTACTTC. Its protein is CSATDRASYEQYF.

The table lists this clonotype with many counts. The J gene is TRBJ1-3, the V gene TRBV6-1, with 9 nucleotides matching TRBD1. Losses at the gene ends were 5 bases for V and 2 bases for J; bases not matched to a gene: 4. CDR1 is MNHNS and CDR2 is SASEGT in the germline V gene. The length of the CDR3 is 15 residues. The CDR3 protein is CASSLQGAPGNTIYF. The CDR3 nucleotides are TGTGCCAGCAGTTTACAGGGGGCACCTGGAAACACCATATATTTT.